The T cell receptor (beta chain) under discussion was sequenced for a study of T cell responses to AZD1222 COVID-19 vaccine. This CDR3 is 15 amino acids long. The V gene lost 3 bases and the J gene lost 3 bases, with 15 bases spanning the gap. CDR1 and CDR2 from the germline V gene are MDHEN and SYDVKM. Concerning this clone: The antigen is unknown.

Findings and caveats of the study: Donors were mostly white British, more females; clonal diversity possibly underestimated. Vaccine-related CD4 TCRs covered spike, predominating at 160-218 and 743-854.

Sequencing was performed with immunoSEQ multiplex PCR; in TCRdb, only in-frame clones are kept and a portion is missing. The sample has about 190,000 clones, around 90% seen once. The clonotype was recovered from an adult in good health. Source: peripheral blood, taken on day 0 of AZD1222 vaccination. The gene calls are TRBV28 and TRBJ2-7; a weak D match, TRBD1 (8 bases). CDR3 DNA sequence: TGTGCCAGCAGTTTTGAGGGAGGGACAGGCTACGAGCAGTACTTC. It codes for CASSFEGGTGYEQYF.